This T cell receptor (beta chain) originates from a study of T-cell reconstitution after alpha-beta-depleted transplantation in children. Library preparation (for TCRbeta) was performed with unique molecular identifiers. A single record per CDR3 protein comes from TCRdb applying MiXCR to the PCR reads. The sample includes some 390,000 distinct CDR3 sequences, just over 20% of them seen just once. Trimming cost V 10 bases and J 0 bases; bases outside gene matches: 12. The CDR3 spans 16 residues. Germline CDR1 WSHSY, CDR2 SAAADI. Sample: PBMCs from the stem cell graft donor, taken from the stem cell graft. The genes are TRBV10-2 and TRBJ2-1; 7 bases line up with TRBD2. This sequence originates from a human donor who donated a stem cell graft to a child with acute myeloid leukemia. The CDR3 nucleotides read TGCGCCACTACCGTTCTAGCGGCCTTCTCCTACAATGAGCAGTTCTTC. Amino acid sequence: CATTVLAAFSYNEQFF.